One sample yielded the 12 T cell receptor beta chains listed below, sequenced in a study of T cell clonotyping in hematopoietic cell transplantation. As for time point: recipient sample about 28 days before transplant, after cytoreduction. Generated by immunoSEQ multiplex PCR, the TCRdb table keeps only in-frame clones and is missing some. Altogether roughly 46,000 clones are present, about four fifths being singletons, with the ten largest covering roughly 5.7%. The source was peripheral blood mononuclear cells, collected before stem cell transplant. The receptors derive from a man in his fifties or sixties with myelodysplastic syndrome. Some clones in this sample may be carry-over from other donors' samples.

This sequence joins TRBV11-3 and TRBJ2-2; D gene uncertain. The length of the CDR3 is 13 residues. Germline V CDR1 and CDR2: SGHNT, YENEEA. Trimming left V 0 bases short and J 5 bases short, with 4 bases between. Here the CDR3 DNA reads TGTGCCAGCAGCTTAGACCCTACCGGGGAGCTGTTTTTT. Translation gives CASSLDPTGELFF.

This chain connects TRBV10-2 to TRBJ2-2, with 8 nucleotides matching TRBD2. V lost 2 bases, J lost 0 bases, and 5 bases stayed unmatched. Germline lookup yields CDR1 WSHSY and CDR2 SAAADI. The CDR3 sequence is 17 residues long. DNA for the CDR3: TGCGCCAGCAGTGAGATGCGACTAGCGTCGAACACCGGGGAGCTGTTTTTT. This codes for CASSEMRLASNTGELFF.

This chain connects TRBV28 to TRBJ2-7, with 7 positions matching TRBD2. Per germline, CDR1 MDHEN and CDR2 SYDVKM. The CDR3 spans 13 residues. V gave up 6 bases and J gave up 2 bases; unmatched junction bases: 4. CDR3 amino acids: CASSGGGPYEQYF. Here the CDR3 DNA reads TGTGCCAGCAGCGGCGGGGGACCCTACGAGCAGTACTTC.

The chain links TRBV5-1 to TRBJ2-5; 8 bases match TRBD1. V lost 4 bases, J lost 2 bases, and 7 bases stayed unmatched. From germline, CDR1 is SGHRS and CDR2 YFSETQ. The CDR3 is made up of 15 amino acids. The CDR3 nucleotides read TGCGCCAGCAGCCTGGCCGGGACAGGACAAGAGACCCAGTACTTC. Amino acid sequence: CASSLAGTGQETQYF.

The chain uses TRBV9 and TRBJ1-4, with 7 bases fitting TRBD1. The CDR3 extends over 15 amino acids. CDR1 and CDR2 (germline): SGDLS, YYNGEE. The V and J ends lost 0 bases and 6 bases, in that order; junction bases with no gene match: 5. CDR3 protein: CASSVAGGGHEKLFF. Written as DNA, the CDR3 is TGTGCCAGCAGCGTAGCGGGAGGGGGCCATGAAAAACTGTTTTTT.

V is TRBV6-6 and J is TRBJ2-7; 8 bases fit TRBD1. Trimming took 5 bases from V and 4 from J; bases not matched to a gene: 4. There are 13 residues in the CDR3. CDR1 is MNHNY and CDR2 is SVGAGI in the germline V gene (reference sequence). CDR3 amino acids: CASSRQGWYEQYF. The DNA for the CDR3 is TGTGCCAGCAGTAGACAGGGGTGGTACGAGCAGTACTTC.

This rearrangement joins TRBV30 to TRBJ1-2; 7 nucleotides match TRBD1. Germline V gene data show CDR1 as GTSNPN and CDR2 as SVGIG (reference sequence). The CDR3 extends over 16 amino acids. The V and J ends lost 3 bases and 4 bases, in that order; junction bases with no gene match: 14. For the CDR3, the DNA is TGTGCCTGGAGACCACCCCGGACAGGTTTGGGCTATGGCTACACCTTC. Translating gives CAWRPPRTGLGYGYTF.

CDR3 protein: CASSWAADEQYF. CDR3 sequence (DNA): TGTGCCAGCAGTTGGGCCGCGGACGAGCAGTACTTC. This chain links TRBV28 with TRBJ2-7; D remains unclear. The CDR3 has 12 residues. Germline CDR1 is MDHEN and CDR2 is SYDVKM. Trimming took off 4 bases at V and 5 bases at J, with 9 bases between the two ends.

The chain recombines TRBV20-1 with TRBJ2-5; D is unclear. The CDR3 is 11 amino acids. Germline CDR1 reads DFQATT; CDR2 reads SNEGSKA (reference sequence). V was shortened by 6 bases and J by 5 bases, with 10 bases between the two germline ends. CDR3: CSALTGETQYF. The CDR3 DNA sequence: TGCAGTGCCCTCACTGGGGAGACCCAGTACTTC.

This rearrangement joins TRBV2 to TRBJ1-5; possibly TRBD1 for D (6 bases). V was cut by 2 bases and J by 7 bases, with 21 bases left in between. The CDR3 runs to 17 residues. Germline V CDR1 and CDR2: SNHLY, FYNNEI. In DNA form, the CDR3 reads TGTGCCAGCAGTGAACAGGGACATTCAGGGATTCAACAGCCCCAGCATTTT. It yields the protein CASSEQGHSGIQQPQHF.

CDR3 coding DNA: TGTGCCAGCAGCCCGGGGGGACAGAGCTCTGGAAACACCATATATTTT. Protein: CASSPGGQSSGNTIYF. J is TRBJ1-3 and V is TRBV9, with 7 bases lining up with TRBD1. The CDR3 is 16 amino acids. Germline V gene sequence: CDR1 SGDLS, CDR2 YYNGEE. V dropped 4 bases and J dropped 0; count of bases not matched to a gene: 7.

V gene TRBV29-1 combines with J gene TRBJ1-5; 8 nucleotides agree with TRBD1. V trimming: 4 bases; J trimming: 0 bases; junction bases outside the gene matches: 2. The CDR3 spans 14 residues. Germline loops: CDR1 SQVTM, CDR2 ANQGSEA. This chain's CDR3 is CSVGTGNSNQPQHF. The CDR3 coding sequence is TGCAGCGTTGGGACAGGGAATAGCAATCAGCCCCAGCATTTT.